These T cell receptor beta chains were read from a single sample in a study of T-cell memory formation after mild COVID-19. TCRdb re-derived calls from the 5' RACE reads in MiXCR, one entry per CDR3 protein. This repertoire shows under 300,000 distinct CDR3 sequences, less than 20% found once; its top ten account for roughly 3.6%. The sequencing input was PBMCs or a T cell subset sorted from them (not recorded which). These receptors were obtained from a man younger than 30 who had mild COVID-19 (a few samples of this study predate the infection). Cell type and time point are not known. Each CDR3 is given without its conserved first and last residue. The D gene is left open where the match is weak.

j_call: TRBJ1-4; d_call: TRBD1; v_call: TRBV29-1; cdr3_aa: SVGTGGNEKLF
j_call: TRBJ1-5; d_call: NA; v_call: TRBV7-8; cdr3_aa: ASSLLGGSISYSNQPQH
j_call: TRBJ2-5; d_call: TRBD2; v_call: TRBV3-1; cdr3_aa: ASSQRAGGETQY
j_call: TRBJ2-4; d_call: TRBD1; v_call: TRBV6-2/TRBV6-3; cdr3_aa: ASTLAGGLAKNIQY
j_call: TRBJ2-5; d_call: TRBD2; v_call: TRBV11-2; cdr3_aa: ASSLVAGGPKTQY
j_call: TRBJ2-1; d_call: NA; v_call: TRBV7-8; cdr3_aa: ASSPKGTSYNEQF
j_call: TRBJ2-1; d_call: NA; v_call: TRBV7-3; cdr3_aa: ASSLDGGEQF
j_call: TRBJ2-7; d_call: NA; v_call: TRBV7-2; cdr3_aa: ASSLGGQTLYEQY
j_call: TRBJ1-4; d_call: NA; v_call: TRBV18; cdr3_aa: ASSPELNEKLF
j_call: TRBJ2-5; d_call: NA; v_call: TRBV7-2; cdr3_aa: ASSNRLETQY
j_call: TRBJ2-1; d_call: TRBD1; v_call: TRBV28; cdr3_aa: ASTDRGSYNEQF
j_call: TRBJ2-1; d_call: NA; v_call: TRBV20-1; cdr3_aa: SARDLGANEQF
j_call: TRBJ2-5; d_call: NA; v_call: TRBV7-2; cdr3_aa: ASSFVGGTGVETQY
j_call: TRBJ2-1; d_call: TRBD1; v_call: TRBV7-2; cdr3_aa: ASSYPRQGEQF
j_call: TRBJ2-7; d_call: TRBD1; v_call: TRBV5-4; cdr3_aa: ASSEAGTEYYEQY
j_call: TRBJ2-1; d_call: TRBD1; v_call: TRBV10-3; cdr3_aa: AISRQGAYNEQF
j_call: TRBJ2-1; d_call: NA; v_call: TRBV7-7; cdr3_aa: ASSGGAGNEQF
j_call: TRBJ2-7; d_call: NA; v_call: TRBV6-1; cdr3_aa: ASSVQGSEQY
j_call: TRBJ2-5; d_call: TRBD2; v_call: TRBV20-1; cdr3_aa: SATKASGEQETQY
j_call: TRBJ1-1; d_call: TRBD1; v_call: TRBV6-2/TRBV6-3; cdr3_aa: ASSPRTGGLYTEAF
j_call: TRBJ1-2; d_call: NA; v_call: TRBV12-3/TRBV12-4; cdr3_aa: ASSLSSHYGYT
j_call: TRBJ2-3; d_call: NA; v_call: TRBV3-1; cdr3_aa: ASSPGASSDTQY
j_call: TRBJ1-6; d_call: NA; v_call: TRBV12-3/TRBV12-4; cdr3_aa: ASSLTGTISPLH
j_call: TRBJ1-2; d_call: NA; v_call: TRBV9; cdr3_aa: ASSVAGENYGYT
j_call: TRBJ2-5; d_call: TRBD1; v_call: TRBV9; cdr3_aa: ASSSRGTETQY
j_call: TRBJ1-3; d_call: NA; v_call: TRBV20-1; cdr3_aa: SARDTGGNTIY
j_call: TRBJ2-7; d_call: NA; v_call: TRBV9; cdr3_aa: ASSVGFGGFYEQY
j_call: TRBJ2-5; d_call: NA; v_call: TRBV2; cdr3_aa: ARSSGLEETQY
j_call: TRBJ2-6; d_call: NA; v_call: TRBV5-1; cdr3_aa: AINRGGSGANVLT
j_call: TRBJ1-6; d_call: TRBD1; v_call: TRBV5-1; cdr3_aa: ASSAGQVVNSPLH
j_call: TRBJ1-2; d_call: NA; v_call: TRBV29-1; cdr3_aa: SVRRGGGYT
j_call: TRBJ2-5; d_call: NA; v_call: TRBV5-1; cdr3_aa: ASRLAGLLQETQY
j_call: TRBJ2-1; d_call: TRBD2; v_call: TRBV7-2; cdr3_aa: ASSTRTSGGLYNEQF
j_call: TRBJ1-5; d_call: NA; v_call: TRBV12-3/TRBV12-4; cdr3_aa: ASHAGYSNQPQH
j_call: TRBJ2-4; d_call: NA; v_call: TRBV5-1; cdr3_aa: ASSSQGGETIQY
j_call: TRBJ2-3; d_call: TRBD2; v_call: TRBV4-1; cdr3_aa: ASSLASGGTTDTQY
j_call: TRBJ2-3; d_call: TRBD1; v_call: TRBV5-1; cdr3_aa: ASKGDRGSTDTQY
j_call: TRBJ2-5; d_call: TRBD2; v_call: TRBV3-1; cdr3_aa: ASSQRRGRVETQY
j_call: TRBJ1-2; d_call: TRBD1; v_call: TRBV30; cdr3_aa: AWMLGSTGNDGYT
j_call: TRBJ2-2; d_call: TRBD1; v_call: TRBV4-1; cdr3_aa: ASSQEGTGRAGELF
j_call: TRBJ2-2; d_call: NA; v_call: TRBV7-9; cdr3_aa: ASRRGGELF
j_call: TRBJ2-5; d_call: NA; v_call: TRBV4-3; cdr3_aa: ASSQGVSQETQY
j_call: TRBJ2-1; d_call: TRBD2; v_call: TRBV5-1; cdr3_aa: ASSPLAGDSYNEQF
j_call: TRBJ2-5; d_call: NA; v_call: TRBV20-1; cdr3_aa: SARDEGSQETQY
j_call: TRBJ2-5; d_call: NA; v_call: TRBV7-8; cdr3_aa: ASISRLKETQY
j_call: TRBJ1-2; d_call: TRBD1; v_call: TRBV5-1; cdr3_aa: ASSSGTEMVGGYT
j_call: TRBJ2-3; d_call: NA; v_call: TRBV28; cdr3_aa: ASSTGIQVTQY
j_call: TRBJ2-3; d_call: NA; v_call: TRBV11-1; cdr3_aa: ASSLDGSWGADTQY
j_call: TRBJ2-1; d_call: TRBD2; v_call: TRBV4-3; cdr3_aa: ASSQDFSGGALNEQF
j_call: TRBJ1-2; d_call: NA; v_call: TRBV28; cdr3_aa: ASSLASPRGYT
j_call: TRBJ2-2; d_call: TRBD2; v_call: TRBV20-1; cdr3_aa: SALKRGANTGELF
j_call: TRBJ2-7; d_call: NA; v_call: TRBV12-3/TRBV12-4; cdr3_aa: ASSRDTYEQY
j_call: TRBJ1-5; d_call: NA; v_call: TRBV5-1; cdr3_aa: ASSLAGESNQPQH
j_call: TRBJ1-1; d_call: TRBD1; v_call: TRBV6-5; cdr3_aa: ASSYLYRGGNTEAF
j_call: TRBJ2-5; d_call: NA; v_call: TRBV5-1; cdr3_aa: ASSLGLLETQY
j_call: TRBJ2-3; d_call: NA; v_call: TRBV18; cdr3_aa: ASSRDVTDTQY
j_call: TRBJ2-7; d_call: NA; v_call: TRBV29-1; cdr3_aa: SVGGPDVEKY
j_call: TRBJ2-3; d_call: TRBD1; v_call: TRBV5-1; cdr3_aa: ASSPDRGQGTDTQY
j_call: TRBJ2-7; d_call: NA; v_call: TRBV6-2/TRBV6-3; cdr3_aa: ASSYYEVTYEQY
j_call: TRBJ2-5; d_call: NA; v_call: TRBV20-1; cdr3_aa: SAKRWGETQY